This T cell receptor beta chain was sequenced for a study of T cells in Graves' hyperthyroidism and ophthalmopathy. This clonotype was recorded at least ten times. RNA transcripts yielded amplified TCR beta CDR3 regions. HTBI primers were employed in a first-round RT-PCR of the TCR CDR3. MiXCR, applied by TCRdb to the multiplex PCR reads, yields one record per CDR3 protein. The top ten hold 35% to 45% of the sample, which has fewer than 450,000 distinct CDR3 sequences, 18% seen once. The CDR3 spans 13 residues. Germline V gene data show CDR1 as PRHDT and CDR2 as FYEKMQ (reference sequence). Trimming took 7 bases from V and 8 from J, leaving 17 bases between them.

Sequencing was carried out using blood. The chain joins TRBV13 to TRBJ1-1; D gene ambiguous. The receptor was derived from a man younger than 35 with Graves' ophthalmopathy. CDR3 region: CASTEESQTEAFF. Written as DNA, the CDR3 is TGTGCCAGCACCGAAGAAAGTCAGACCGAAGCTTTCTTT.